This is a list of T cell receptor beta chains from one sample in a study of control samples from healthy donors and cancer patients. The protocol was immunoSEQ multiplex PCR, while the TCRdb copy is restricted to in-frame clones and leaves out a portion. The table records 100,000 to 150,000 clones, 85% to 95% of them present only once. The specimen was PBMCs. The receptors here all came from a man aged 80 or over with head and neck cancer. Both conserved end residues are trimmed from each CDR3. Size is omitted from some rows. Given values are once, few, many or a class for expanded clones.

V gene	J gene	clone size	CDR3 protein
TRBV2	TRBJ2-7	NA	ASGHSPGLAGVQSSYEQY
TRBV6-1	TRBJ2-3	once	ASSENIDTQY
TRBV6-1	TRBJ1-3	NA	ASSVFGNLGPGRNTIY
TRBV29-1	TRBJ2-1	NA	SARLNNEQF
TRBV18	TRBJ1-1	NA	ASSPSADPNTEAF
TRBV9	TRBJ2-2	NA	ASSVVAGSDTGELF
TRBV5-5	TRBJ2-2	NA	ASSFLSGGAYGGELF
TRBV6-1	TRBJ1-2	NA	ASSEDPGSYGYT
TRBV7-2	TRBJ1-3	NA	ASSFLGRPTSGNTIY
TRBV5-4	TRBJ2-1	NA	ASSLGLRGDLGNEF
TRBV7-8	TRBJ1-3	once	ASSLGDSGNTIY
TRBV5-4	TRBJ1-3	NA	ASSSLQTSSGNTIY
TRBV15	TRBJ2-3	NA	ATSNRQPSTDTQY
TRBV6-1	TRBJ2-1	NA	ASSAASGGSSSYNEQF
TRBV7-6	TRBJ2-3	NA	ASSRAGDTQY
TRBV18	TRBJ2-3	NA	ASSRGQLLGTDTQY
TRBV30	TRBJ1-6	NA	AMPSGQLLSYNSPLH
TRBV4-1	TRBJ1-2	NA	ASSQDLRLGGYT
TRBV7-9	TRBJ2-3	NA	ARAGSPFDTQY
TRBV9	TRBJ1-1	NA	ASSVAELSGTEAF
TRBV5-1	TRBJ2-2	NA	ASSLQGTNTGELF
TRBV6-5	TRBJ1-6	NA	ASSLDRRRHSPLH
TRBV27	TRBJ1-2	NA	ASSDRGHGYT
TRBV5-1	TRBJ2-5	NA	ASSFGTSGGETQY
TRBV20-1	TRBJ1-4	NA	SARATGGLF
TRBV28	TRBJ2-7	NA	ASSSFFVGRSYEQY
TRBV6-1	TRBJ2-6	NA	ASSEVSEGANVLT
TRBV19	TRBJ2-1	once	ASSIGVGNEQF
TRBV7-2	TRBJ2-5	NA	ASSRTSGQETQY
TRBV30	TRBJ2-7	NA	AGTGGRVQREQY
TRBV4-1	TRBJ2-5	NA	ASSPFIVLGQRKGETQY
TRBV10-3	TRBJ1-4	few	AISRTEVGEKLF
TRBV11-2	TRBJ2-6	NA	ASSGWDRVHSGANVLT
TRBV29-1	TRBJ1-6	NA	SVRQGMKDSPLH
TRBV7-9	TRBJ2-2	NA	ASSPRRGGELF
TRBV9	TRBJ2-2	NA	ASSVTSAGNTGELF
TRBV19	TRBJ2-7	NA	ASRRRSSYEQY
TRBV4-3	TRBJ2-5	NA	ASSQGLLAGGLQETQY
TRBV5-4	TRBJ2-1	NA	ASSPGGVLSNEQF
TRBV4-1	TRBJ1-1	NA	ASSPVDRRTEAF
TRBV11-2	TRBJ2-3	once	ASSLGGLGQDTQY
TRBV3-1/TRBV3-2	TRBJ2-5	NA	ASSQAAASLGETQY
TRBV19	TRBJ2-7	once	ASSPDRRREQY
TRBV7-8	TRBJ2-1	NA	ASSLVRAGDLF
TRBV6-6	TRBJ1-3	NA	ASSRPLSTRGLGNTIY
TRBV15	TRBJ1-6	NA	ATSQFANSPLH
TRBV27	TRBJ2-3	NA	ASSRYGPTGADSSTDTQY
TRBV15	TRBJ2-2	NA	ATSTPFGRSNTGELF
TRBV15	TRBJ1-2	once	ATSPDRAYGYT
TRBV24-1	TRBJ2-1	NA	ATSDRMSGGNEQF
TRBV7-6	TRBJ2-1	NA	ASSLAIPGGTGVNEQF